The sequence of this T cell receptor (beta chain) was determined in a study of blood T cell repertoires in COVID-19. Study-wide background: The United States, Italy and Spain were the sources of the acute and convalescent COVID-19 samples.

Per the original data handling: Quantification of nucleated cells was approximated via reference gene primer amplification. Libraries were prepared by immunoSEQ multiplex PCR; TCRdb keeps only in-frame clonotypes and omits some of them. V and J calls plus clone size are reproduced from that table; the DNA served to infer D and trimming. Of roughly 100,000 clones listed, about four fifths were seen once; the top ten hold around 11%. Germline CDR1 and CDR2: SGHKS and YYEKEE (reference sequence). With 2 bases clipped from V and 1 base from J, the junction kept 13 bases outside the gene matches. The CDR3 length is 18 residues.

The clonotype originates from a human donor in a cohort sampled during active COVID-19. Sequenced: peripheral blood. The gene calls are TRBV5-5 and TRBJ2-3; 7 positions agree with TRBD1. CDR3 sequence reads: CASSFPSDRAPRTDTQYF. The CDR3 bases are TGTGCCAGCAGCTTCCCCTCTGACAGGGCCCCCCGCACAGATACGCAGTATTTT. Variable domain in full (rest from reference TRBV5-5 and TRBJ2-3): DAGVTQSPTHLIKTRGQQVTLRCSPISGHKSVSWYQQVLGQGPQFIFQYYEKEERGRGNFPDRFSARQFPNYSSELNVNALLLGDSALYLCASSFPSDRAPRTDTQYFGPGTRLTVL.